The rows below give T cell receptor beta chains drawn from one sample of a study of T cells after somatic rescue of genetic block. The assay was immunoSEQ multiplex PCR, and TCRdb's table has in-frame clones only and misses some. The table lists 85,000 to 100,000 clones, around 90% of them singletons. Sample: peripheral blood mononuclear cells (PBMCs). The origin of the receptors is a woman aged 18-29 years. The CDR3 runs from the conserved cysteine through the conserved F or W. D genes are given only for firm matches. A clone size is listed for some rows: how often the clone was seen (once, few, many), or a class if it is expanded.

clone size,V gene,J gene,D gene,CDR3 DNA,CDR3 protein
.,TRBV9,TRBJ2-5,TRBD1,TGTGCCAGCAGCGTAGGAGGGGGGACAGGGGGCCTCCAAGAGACCCAGTACTTC,CASSVGGGTGGLQETQYF
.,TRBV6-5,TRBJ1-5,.,TGTGCCAGCAGTTCGGGAAGTCCCCAGCATTTT,CASSSGSPQHF
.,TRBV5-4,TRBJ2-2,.,TGTGCCAGCAGCTTGGGGAACACCGGGGAGCTGTTTTTT,CASSLGNTGELFF
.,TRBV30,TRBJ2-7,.,TGTGCCTGGAGGAGTGTTTTCGGGGGCGAGCAGTACTTC,CAWRSVFGGEQYF
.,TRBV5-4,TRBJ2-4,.,TGTGCCAGCAGCTTGGGGGCAGTGGGGGACATTCAGTACTTC,CASSLGAVGDIQYF
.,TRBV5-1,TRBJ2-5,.,TGCGCCAGCAGCTTGGCGCCAGGGGAAGAGACCCAGTACTTC,CASSLAPGEETQYF
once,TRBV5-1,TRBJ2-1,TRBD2,TGCGCCAGCAGCCCCCATAGCGGGAGGGCCAACAATGAGCAGTTCTTC,CASSPHSGRANNEQFF
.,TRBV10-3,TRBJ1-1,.,TGTGCCATCAGTGGCGGCAGGGAGTACTCAGCTGAAGCTTTCTTT,CAISGGREYSAEAFF
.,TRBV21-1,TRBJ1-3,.,TGTGCCGCAGGGGGCCTTTTGGGAAACACCATATATTTT,CAAGGLLGNTIYF
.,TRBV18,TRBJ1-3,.,TGTGCCAGCTCACCGAAACTACAGGGTGCGTCTGGAAACACCATATATTTT,CASSPKLQGASGNTIYF
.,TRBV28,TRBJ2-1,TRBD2,TGTGCCAGCGATCTACCGGGACTAGCGGAATACAATGAGCAGTTCTTC,CASDLPGLAEYNEQFF
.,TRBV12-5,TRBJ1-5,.,TGTGCTAGTGGTCCGCCTGTGGCAGGGTATAGCAATCAGCCCCAGCATTTT,CASGPPVAGYSNQPQHF
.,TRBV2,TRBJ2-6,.,TGTGCCAGCAGTGACAGGGCTGGGGCCAACGTCCTGACTTTC,CASSDRAGANVLTF
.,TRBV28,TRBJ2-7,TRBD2,TGTGCCAGCAGTTTAGTCCTAGCGGGACCTTACGAGCAGTACTTC,CASSLVLAGPYEQYF
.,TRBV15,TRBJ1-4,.,TGTGCCACCAGCAGAGCTCTCAGGGAAGGTGAAAAACTGTTTTTT,CATSRALREGEKLFF
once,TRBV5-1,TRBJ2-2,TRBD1,TGCGCCAGCAGCGATGTAACAGGGGGCACCGGGGAGCTGTTTTTT,CASSDVTGGTGELFF
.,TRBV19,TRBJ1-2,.,TGTGCCAGTAGTATAGATGGGGAGGAAGTGAGGGGCTACACCTTC,CASSIDGEEVRGYTF
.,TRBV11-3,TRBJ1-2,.,TGTGCCAGCAGCGCTTCTTCGGGGGGGGTTGGCTATGGCTACACCTTC,CASSASSGGVGYGYTF
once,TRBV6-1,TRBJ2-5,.,TGTGCCAGCCGATCTATCCTGGGGGAGACCCAGTACTTC,CASRSILGETQYF
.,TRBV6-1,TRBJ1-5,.,TGTGCCAGCACCCAGCCGGGGGCTATTCAGCCCCAGCATTTT,CASTQPGAIQPQHF
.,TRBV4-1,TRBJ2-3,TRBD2,TGCGCCAGCAGCCAACTAGCGGGTACGGGCACAGATACGCAGTATTTT,CASSQLAGTGTDTQYF
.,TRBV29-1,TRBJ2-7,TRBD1,TGCAGCGTCAGACTCGACAGGGGCCACGAGCAGTACTTC,CSVRLDRGHEQYF
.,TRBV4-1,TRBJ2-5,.,TGCGCCAGCAGCCATCTATACGAAGAGACCCAGTACTTC,CASSHLYEETQYF
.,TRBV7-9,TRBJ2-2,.,TGTGCCAGCAGCTTAGCAGGGCCCGGGGAGCTGTTTTTT,CASSLAGPGELFF
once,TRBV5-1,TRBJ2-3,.,TGCGCCAGCAGCTCCATTGGAGGGCTCCGGTATTTT,CASSSIGGLRYF
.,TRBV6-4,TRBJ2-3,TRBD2,TGTGCCAGCAGTGACACTAGCGGGAGCATAGATACGCAGTATTTT,CASSDTSGSIDTQYF
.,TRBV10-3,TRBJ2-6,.,TGTGCCACGGGGGTCAGGGAACCTTCTGGGGCCAACGTCCTGACTTTC,CATGVREPSGANVLTF
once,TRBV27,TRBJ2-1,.,TGTGCCAGCAGGGCCGTCCCTGTCAGCTCCTACAATGAGCAGTTCTTC,CASRAVPVSSYNEQFF
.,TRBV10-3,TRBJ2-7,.,TGTGCCATCAGTGAGTCTTGGGGACCCTACTACGAGCAGTACTTC,CAISESWGPYYEQYF
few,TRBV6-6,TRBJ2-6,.,TGTGCCAGCAGTTACAGCTCTGGGGCCAACGTCCTGACTTTC,CASSYSSGANVLTF
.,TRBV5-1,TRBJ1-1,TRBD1,TGCGCCAGCAGCTTGGAGACAGGGAGAACGAACACTGAAGCTTTCTTT,CASSLETGRTNTEAFF
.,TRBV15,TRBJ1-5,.,TGTGCCACCAGCAGAGACAGGGGTAAAGGCAATCAGCCCCAGCATTTT,CATSRDRGKGNQPQHF
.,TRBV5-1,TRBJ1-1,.,TGCGCCAGCAGCCCGGGGGCGAACACTGAAGCTTTCTTT,CASSPGANTEAFF
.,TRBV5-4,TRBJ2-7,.,TGTGCCAGCAGATCAGACATGGCCCTGGGCGAGCAGTACTTC,CASRSDMALGEQYF
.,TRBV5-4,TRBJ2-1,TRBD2,TGTGCCAGCAGCCGTCAACTAGCGGGAGTTAGTGAGCAGTTCTTC,CASSRQLAGVSEQFF
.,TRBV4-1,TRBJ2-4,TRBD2,TGCGCCAGCAGCTTCCGGGAGGGGGTTGGGGCCAAAAACATTCAGTACTTC,CASSFREGVGAKNIQYF
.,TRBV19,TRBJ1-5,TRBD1,TGTGCCAGTAGTATCAGCGGGACAGGGGGCCGGAGCAATCAGCCCCAGCATTTT,CASSISGTGGRSNQPQHF
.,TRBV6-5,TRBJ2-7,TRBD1,TGTGCCAGCAGCCCCGGACAGGGGGCCTACGAGCAGTACTTC,CASSPGQGAYEQYF
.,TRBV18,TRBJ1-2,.,TGTGCCAGCTCACCAAATGGACCGGAGGGCTACACCTTC,CASSPNGPEGYTF
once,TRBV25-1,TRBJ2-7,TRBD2,TGTGCCAGCAGTCAGGCGGGAGGGACCTACGAGCAGTACTTC,CASSQAGGTYEQYF
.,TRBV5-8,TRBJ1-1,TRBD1,TGTGCCAGCAGACAGGGGTTGAACACTGAAGCTTTCTTT,CASRQGLNTEAFF
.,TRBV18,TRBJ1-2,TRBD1,TGTGCCAGCTCACCAAGGATGTGGGACAGGGGAAACTATGGCTACACCTTC,CASSPRMWDRGNYGYTF
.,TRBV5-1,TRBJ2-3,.,TGCGCCAGCAGGGCCACAGATACGCAGTATTTT,CASRATDTQYF
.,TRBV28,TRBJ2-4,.,TGTGCCAGCAGCGCCCTAGCGCGAAACATTCAGTACTTC,CASSALARNIQYF
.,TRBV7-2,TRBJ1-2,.,TGTGCCAGCAGCCCCCGGGGAGGGAGTCCGTCTAACTATGGCTACACCTTC,CASSPRGGSPSNYGYTF
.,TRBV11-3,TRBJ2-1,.,TGTGCCAGCAGCTTTGGGTGGGAGGTTAAAAACAATGAGCAGTTCTTC,CASSFGWEVKNNEQFF
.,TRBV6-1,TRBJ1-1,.,TGTGCCAGCAGTCTGTGGATTTGGACTGAAGCTTTCTTT,CASSLWIWTEAFF
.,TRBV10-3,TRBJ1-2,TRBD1,TGTGCCATCAATAAGGGACAGAGTTACTATGGCTACACCTTC,CAINKGQSYYGYTF
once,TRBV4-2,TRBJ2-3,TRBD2,TGTGCCAGCAGCCAACTACTAGCGGGGGCTGGAGATACGCAGTATTTT,CASSQLLAGAGDTQYF
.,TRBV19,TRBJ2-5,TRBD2,TGTGCCAGTAGTCTAGCGGGCTCGGGGACCCAGTACTTC,CASSLAGSGTQYF
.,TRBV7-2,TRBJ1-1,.,TGTGCCAGCAGCTTAGACGCCCTAAGGGGTTCCGCTTTCTTT,CASSLDALRGSAFF
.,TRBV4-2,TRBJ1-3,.,TGTGCCAGCAGCCAAGGGGAAGCTGGAAACACCATATATTTT,CASSQGEAGNTIYF
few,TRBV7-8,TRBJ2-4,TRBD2,TGTGCCAGCAGCTTAGGTGGGAGCGGGAGGGCCTACTTC,CASSLGGSGRAYF
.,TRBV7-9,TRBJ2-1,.,TGTGCCAGCAGCTTAGTCGGTGGTTCCCATGAGCAGTTCTTC,CASSLVGGSHEQFF